Listed below are T cell receptor beta chains from one sample, sequenced in a study of blood T cell repertoires in COVID-19. Sequencing used immunoSEQ multiplex PCR; TCRdb keeps in-frame clones, though not all of them. The sample contains 250,000 or so clones, about 82% of which appear only once. Sample: peripheral blood. The origin of the receptors is a man older than 75 with acute or convalescent COVID-19. Each CDR3 is given with its conserved first and last residue. A D gene is named only where the DNA matches it firmly. Where a row states a size, it is once, few, many or the class of an expanded clone; other rows omit it.

DNA | CDR3 | V | size | J | D
TGTGCCAGCAGTTACGCGGCGAACACCGGGGAGCTGTTTTTT | CASSYAANTGELFF | TRBV6-2/TRBV6-3 | NA | TRBJ2-2 | NA
TGTGCCAGCAGCCTGGGGACAGCTTATAATGAAAAACTGTTTTTT | CASSLGTAYNEKLFF | TRBV7-6 | NA | TRBJ1-4 | TRBD1
TGCGCCAGCAGCTTAAGAACAGGAACCTACGAGCAGTACTTC | CASSLRTGTYEQYF | TRBV5-1 | NA | TRBJ2-7 | NA
TGTGCCAGCAGCCAAGGTTCAGAAGTCTATGGCTACACCTTC | CASSQGSEVYGYTF | TRBV3-1/TRBV3-2 | NA | TRBJ1-2 | NA
TGTGCCAGCATGGCCAGTCCTTCCTATGGCTACACCTTC | CASMASPSYGYTF | TRBV2 | NA | TRBJ1-2 | NA
TGTGCCAGCAGCCCGACAGGGAGCACAGATACGCAGTATTTT | CASSPTGSTDTQYF | TRBV7-9 | NA | TRBJ2-3 | TRBD1
TGCGCCAGCAGCTTGGCCGGGACAGGGGCGGAGGGCTACACCTTC | CASSLAGTGAEGYTF | TRBV5-1 | NA | TRBJ1-2 | TRBD1
TGTGCCAGCAGTGCATGGACAGGGGGAAACTATGGCTACACCTTC | CASSAWTGGNYGYTF | TRBV27 | few | TRBJ1-2 | TRBD1
TGCGCCAGCAGCTTCATACAGGGGATACGCACAGATACGCAGTATTTT | CASSFIQGIRTDTQYF | TRBV5-1 | NA | TRBJ2-3 | TRBD1
TGTGCCAGCAGTCTCCCCGGGACAGGGGTAGGGTACACTGAAGCTTTCTTT | CASSLPGTGVGYTEAFF | TRBV28 | once | TRBJ1-1 | TRBD1
TGCAGCGTTGCCCCATCGGGGGGGCCAGAGACCCAGTACTTC | CSVAPSGGPETQYF | TRBV29-1 | NA | TRBJ2-5 | TRBD2
TGTGCCAGCTCAACAGGGACGGGCCACAATGAGCAGTTCTTC | CASSTGTGHNEQFF | TRBV18 | NA | TRBJ2-1 | NA
TGCGCCAGCATGAGCGGGAGCGCAGATACGCAGTATTTT | CASMSGSADTQYF | TRBV5-1 | NA | TRBJ2-3 | TRBD2
TGTGCCAGTAACCCCCAGCGTGGCGGCTACACCTTC | CASNPQRGGYTF | TRBV19 | NA | TRBJ1-2 | NA
TGTGCCAGTAGTTTCCACAATCAGCCCCAGCATTTT | CASSFHNQPQHF | TRBV19 | NA | TRBJ1-5 | NA
TGTGCCAGCAGCCCCGGACAGGCTTCACCTACCCAGTACTTC | CASSPGQASPTQYF | TRBV7-2 | NA | TRBJ2-5 | TRBD1
TGTGCCAGTAGTATCTTCGGGCTAGCGGGGAACGCGAACACCGGGGAGCTGTTTTTT | CASSIFGLAGNANTGELFF | TRBV19 | NA | TRBJ2-2 | TRBD2
TGTGCCAGCACAGAGGCCCACGCTGGAAACACCATATATTTT | CASTEAHAGNTIYF | TRBV9 | NA | TRBJ1-3 | NA
TGTGCCAGCAGCCCGACTAGCCGGTACCAAGAGACCCAGTACTTC | CASSPTSRYQETQYF | TRBV28 | NA | TRBJ2-5 | TRBD2
TGTGCCAGCAGTTACTCGGGAACAGGGGGCGATGAAAAACTGTTTTTT | CASSYSGTGGDEKLFF | TRBV6-2/TRBV6-3 | NA | TRBJ1-4 | TRBD1
TGCGCCAGCAGCTTGGCTTGGGACACTGGTACCTCCTATAATTCACCCCTCCACTTT | CASSLAWDTGTSYNSPLHF | TRBV5-1 | NA | TRBJ1-6 | NA
TGTGCCAGCAGTCGGGCCTCGAGCAATCAGCCCCAGCATTTT | CASSRASSNQPQHF | TRBV6-6 | few | TRBJ1-5 | NA
TGTGCCAGCAGCTCCGCGGGGGGGGGCCAAAGCACAGATACGCAGTATTTT | CASSSAGGGQSTDTQYF | TRBV5-4 | NA | TRBJ2-3 | TRBD2
TGTGCCAGCAGCTTAAGGGGGGGCACCGGGGAGCTGTTTTTT | CASSLRGGTGELFF | TRBV11-3 | NA | TRBJ2-2 | NA
TGCAGCGTTGAATTTGGGGCAGGGCCGTCCTCTGGAAACACCATATATTTT | CSVEFGAGPSSGNTIYF | TRBV29-1 | NA | TRBJ1-3 | NA
TGTGCCAGCAGTGAGCGGACAGGGGGTACGAATTCACCCCTCCACTTT | CASSERTGGTNSPLHF | TRBV6-1 | NA | TRBJ1-6 | TRBD1
TGTGCCAGCAGCATACAGGGGGGCTACGAGCAGTACTTC | CASSIQGGYEQYF | TRBV5-4 | NA | TRBJ2-7 | TRBD1
TGTGCCAGCTCACCCGGCTTACAGGGGACAGGAAACACCATATATTTT | CASSPGLQGTGNTIYF | TRBV18 | NA | TRBJ1-3 | TRBD1
TGTGCCAGCAGTTATCGAGAGCTAGACAGCAACTACGAGCAGTACTTC | CASSYRELDSNYEQYF | TRBV6-5 | NA | TRBJ2-7 | NA
TGCGCCAGCAGCCGCCTTCCCTCCGGGATCGATGAGCAGTTCTTC | CASSRLPSGIDEQFF | TRBV4-1 | NA | TRBJ2-1 | NA
TGTGCCAGCAGCTTAGGGTCAGGGGGTTATGGCTACACCTTC | CASSLGSGGYGYTF | TRBV7-2 | NA | TRBJ1-2 | TRBD1
TGTGCCAGTAGTATAGGAGGACTCTTAGGCGGGGAGCTGTTTTTT | CASSIGGLLGGELFF | TRBV19 | NA | TRBJ2-2 | NA
TGTGCCAGTAGTACCTTGGGACAGAATGACTACTATGGCTACACCTTC | CASSTLGQNDYYGYTF | TRBV19 | NA | TRBJ1-2 | TRBD1
TGTGCCAGCAGCAAAGTGGGGTTTCGGGCGGGACCGGACTTTTGTTCCTCCTACGAGCAGTACTTC | CASSKVGFRAGPDFCSSYEQYF | TRBV21-1 | NA | TRBJ2-7 | NA
TGTGCCAGTAGTGACGCAGGTCCCAATTCACCCCTCCACTTT | CASSDAGPNSPLHF | TRBV19 | few | TRBJ1-6 | NA
TGTGCCAGCAGTGAACAGCTAGCGCCATACGAGCAGTACTTC | CASSEQLAPYEQYF | TRBV2 | NA | TRBJ2-7 | NA
TGTGCCAGCAGCCAAGGTACTGTCGAGGAGACCCAGTACTTC | CASSQGTVEETQYF | TRBV3-1/TRBV3-2 | NA | TRBJ2-5 | NA
TGTGCCAGCTCACCGTTCGGACAGCCAACCTACGAGCAGTACTTC | CASSPFGQPTYEQYF | TRBV18 | NA | TRBJ2-7 | NA
TGTGCCAGCAGCTTAGAAGACAGAAGCTCTGGAAACACCATATATTTT | CASSLEDRSSGNTIYF | TRBV7-2 | few | TRBJ1-3 | NA
TGTGCCAGCAGTCCCCGCGGGTGGTATGGCTACACCTTC | CASSPRGWYGYTF | TRBV6-5 | NA | TRBJ1-2 | NA
TGCGCCAGCCAAGCTACTACCGGAGGGACTGAAGCTTTCTTT | CASQATTGGTEAFF | TRBV5-1 | NA | TRBJ1-1 | NA
TGTGCCAGTAGCCCGGGACAGTTGAACACCGGGGAGCTGTTTTTT | CASSPGQLNTGELFF | TRBV19 | NA | TRBJ2-2 | TRBD1
TGCGCCAGCAGCCCGGGGACTAGCGGGAGGACTGAGACCCAGTACTTC | CASSPGTSGRTETQYF | TRBV5-1 | NA | TRBJ2-5 | TRBD2
TGTGCCACTACTACGGGACTGGGCACAGATACGCAGTATTTT | CATTTGLGTDTQYF | TRBV19 | NA | TRBJ2-3 | NA
TGCGCCAGCAGCCAAGATTGGCTAGGCCGGGATACGCAGTATTTT | CASSQDWLGRDTQYF | TRBV4-3 | NA | TRBJ2-3 | NA
TGTGCCATCAGGACAGGGGGCCAAAACACTGAAGCTTTCTTT | CAIRTGGQNTEAFF | TRBV10-3 | NA | TRBJ1-1 | TRBD1
TGTGCCAGCAGCCCAGATCCCCCCGGGACAGGAGACTCCTACGAGCAGTACTTC | CASSPDPPGTGDSYEQYF | TRBV3-1/TRBV3-2 | NA | TRBJ2-7 | TRBD1
TGTGCCAGCAGCTTTTCGCCGGGAGAAACCTACGAGCAGTACTTC | CASSFSPGETYEQYF | TRBV5-4 | once | TRBJ2-7 | NA
TGCGCCAGCAGCTTGGGACAAAGAAACACCATATATTTT | CASSLGQRNTIYF | TRBV5-1 | NA | TRBJ1-3 | NA